One and the same sample provided the 20 T cell receptor beta chains below, sequenced in a study of prognosis after radiotherapy for stage I lung cancer. Researchers used two-round multiplex PCR to amplify TCR beta CDR3 starting from genomic DNA. Primers specific to each TRBV and TRBJ gene drove first-round PCR. TCRdb re-analysed the multiplex PCR reads in MiXCR, keeping a single row per CDR3 protein. In the table there are roughly 38,000 distinct CDR3 sequences, less than 25% of which are singletons. Sequenced material: PBMCs, taken before or after stereotactic body radiation therapy (not recorded which). The receptors come from a donor aged 50 or older with non-small cell lung cancer.

This clonotype was seen many times. The J gene is TRBJ2-3, the V gene TRBV15; TRBD1 aligns across 9 bases. V dropped 4 bases and J dropped 6; count of bases not matched to a gene: 5. Germline CDR1 is LNHNV and CDR2 is YYDKDF (reference sequence). The CDR3 covers 14 residues. The CDR3 nucleotides are TGTGCCACCAGCATCGGGACAGGGCACGATACGCAGTATTTT. It yields the protein CATSIGTGHDTQYF.

The table lists this clonotype with many counts. A much larger clonotype is one base distant, so this may be a read error. This is likely a read error, given that the CDR3 carries no conserved phenylalanine or tryptophan at its end. The chain combines TRBV9 with TRBJ2-2, with D perhaps matching TRBD2 (6 bases). Germline lookup yields CDR1 SGDLS and CDR2 YYNGEE. V lost 0 bases to trimming and J lost 6 bases, with 12 bases between them. CDR3 size: 15 residues. The CDR3 sequence: CASSVDDGRSGELFL. The DNA for the CDR3 is TGTGCCAGCAGCGTAGATGATGGGAGGTCCGGGGAGCTGTTTCTT.

There are many counts of this clonotype. This chain links TRBV28 with TRBJ1-2; no clear D gene. Germline V gene data show CDR1 as MDHEN and CDR2 as SYDVKM. Trimming removed 2 bases at V and 4 bases at J, with 8 bases between. This CDR3 contains 13 residues. CDR3 region: CASSLGASYGYTF. In DNA form, the CDR3 reads TGTGCCAGCAGTTTAGGCGCGAGCTATGGCTACACCTTC.

This clonotype is medium-sized in the sample. V is TRBV5-1 and J is TRBJ1-1; no reliable D call. There are 14 residues in the CDR3. Germline V gives CDR1 SGHRS, CDR2 YFSETQ. V was cut by 0 bases and J by 2 bases, with 8 bases left in between. CDR3 loop: CASSLEQFNTEAFF. The CDR3 region has the DNA TGCGCCAGCAGCTTGGAACAGTTTAACACTGAAGCTTTCTTT.

About this clonotype: This could be a read error, since a much larger clone is one nucleotide away. This likely comes from a read error, as the CDR3 has no conserved phenylalanine or tryptophan at its end. This chain links TRBV4-1 with TRBJ1-2, with D unclear. The V gene lost 1 base and the J gene lost 1 base, with 10 bases spanning the gap. CDR1 is MGHRA, CDR2 YSYEKL, per germline. The CDR3 spans 15 residues. CDR3 nucleotides: TGCGCCAGCAGCCAAGGAGCGGCCAGTAACTATGGCTACACCGTC. Its translation is CASSQGAASNYGYTV.

This clonotype was seen ten or more times. The J gene is TRBJ2-1, the V gene TRBV15; D might be TRBD1 (5 bases). The CDR3 contains 14 residues. Germline assignment: CDR1 LNHNV and CDR2 YYDKDF (reference sequence). V dropped 3 bases and J dropped 3 bases, with 9 bases sitting between them. CDR3 residues: CATSRVGHYNEQFF. The CDR3 coding sequence is TGTGCCACCAGCAGGGTTGGACACTACAATGAGCAGTTCTTC.

This clonotype showed up just a few times. A much larger clone lies a single base off, so this may be a read error. The V and J genes are TRBV4-1 and TRBJ2-7; weak D call: TRBD1 (8 bases). The CDR3 runs to 15 residues. CDR1 is MGHRA and CDR2 is YSYEKL in the germline V gene. The CDR3 DNA follows: TGCGCCAGCAGCTCCAGGACAGGGCGGGACTACGGGCAGTACTTC. Translating gives CASSSRTGRDYGQYF.

The chain employs TRBV28 and TRBJ1-5, with D perhaps matching TRBD1 (5 bases). Trimming stripped 8 bases from V and 2 bases from J, with 22 bases between. The length of the CDR3 is 17 residues. The germline V gene encodes CDR1 MDHEN and CDR2 SYDVKM. Here the CDR3 DNA reads TGTGCCAGCGGACGTACGATATGGGGCGCGGGCAATCAGCCCCAGCATTTT. Translated, it gives CASGRTIWGAGNQPQHF.

This clonotype was picked up many times. The chain is built from TRBV12-3 or TRBV12-4 and TRBJ1-1, with D possibly matching TRBD1 (5 bases). V dropped 11 bases and J dropped 4 bases, with 11 bases sitting between them. The CDR3 is made up of 11 amino acids. The CDR3 loop is CASWGVTEAFF. For the CDR3, the DNA is TGTGCCTCCTGGGGGGTCACTGAAGCTTTCTTT.

The chain recombines TRBV4-1 with TRBJ2-1; 8 positions agree with TRBD2. The CDR3 is 15 residues long. Trimming at V came to 1 base and at J to 8 bases, leaving 7 bases not matched to a gene. Looked up from germline, CDR1 is MGHRA and CDR2 is YSYEKL. The CDR3 nucleotides read TGCGCCAGCAGCCAAGGGCGGGGGGAGCGGGATGAGCAGTTCTTC. This translates into CASSQGRGERDEQFF.

This clonotype has ten or more counts. The gene calls are TRBV5-1 and TRBJ2-2, with D possibly TRBD1 on 5 matching bases. This CDR3 is 16 amino acids long. Germline lookup yields CDR1 SGHRS and CDR2 YFSETQ. Trimming took off 7 bases at V and 3 bases at J, with 19 bases between the two ends. CDR3 DNA sequence: TGCGCCAGCCAAACTTCAGGGCGGTCGGACACCGGGGAGCTGTTTTTT. Translating it yields CASQTSGRSDTGELFF.

On this clonotype: A much more abundant neighbour one base away suggests this may be a read error. In nucleotides, the CDR3 is TGTGCCAGCGGGGGGCGGGGGGGATCGGGGGAGCAGCACTTC. Translation gives CASGGRGGSGEQHF. The chain joins TRBV9 to TRBJ2-7; TRBD2 matches at 9 bases. Per germline, CDR1 SGDLS and CDR2 YYNGEE. CDR3 length equals 14 residues.

This clonotype was found many times. The rearrangement uses TRBV24-1 and TRBJ2-2; no clear D gene. Germline V lookup: CDR1 KGHDR, CDR2 SFDVKD. This CDR3 contains 15 residues. V was shortened by 2 bases and J by 3 bases, with 9 bases between the two germline ends. The CDR3 is CATSDSLSYTGELFF. DNA for the CDR3: TGTGCCACCAGTGATTCGCTCAGTTACACCGGGGAGCTGTTTTTT.

This clonotype was counted many times. The CDR3 loop is CASRREGGIYNEQFF. The CDR3 DNA follows: TGCGCCAGCCGACGAGAGGGGGGGATATACAATGAGCAGTTCTTC. V usage is TRBV5-1 and J usage is TRBJ2-1, with D possibly TRBD2 on 7 matching bases. Trimming cost V 7 bases and J 4 bases, with 18 bases left between them. This CDR3 contains 15 residues. Per germline, CDR1 SGHRS and CDR2 YFSETQ.

This clonotype was observed at least ten times. The chain combines TRBV7-2 with TRBJ1-1, with no clear D. CDR1 and CDR2 (germline): SGHTA, FQGNSA. This CDR3 has 13 amino acids. V lost 2 bases and J lost 0, with 4 bases in between. CDR3 nucleotides: TGTGCCAGCAGCTTATTTTTGAACACTGAAGCTTTCTTT. Protein: CASSLFLNTEAFF.

For this clonotype: This may be a read error, as it is one base from a much larger clone. The chain has TRBV11-2 and TRBJ1-1, with 8 bases matching TRBD1. The ends lost 3 bases at V and 10 bases at J; junction bases unmatched: 7. The CDR3 is 13 residues long. Looked up from germline, CDR1 is SGHAT and CDR2 is FQNNGV. CDR3 DNA: TGTGCCAGCAGCTTTGGACAGGGATTCGGAGCTTTCTTT. It yields the protein CASSFGQGFGAFF.

The chain is built from TRBV5-4 and TRBJ2-2; no clear D. The CDR3 sequence is 12 residues long. V gave up 1 base and J gave up 6 bases, with 4 bases separating them. CDR1 is SGHNT and CDR2 is YYREEE in the germline V gene (reference sequence). The CDR3 DNA reads as TGTGCCAGCAGCTTGTATGCCGGGGAGCTGTTTTTT. This gives the protein CASSLYAGELFF. The whole variable domain, filled in from reference TRBV5-4 and TRBJ2-2, reads ETGVTQSPTHLIKTRGQQVTLRCSSQSGHNTVSWYQQALGQGPQFIFQYYREEENGRGNFPPRFSGLQFPNYSSELNVNALELDDSALYLCASSLYAGELFFGEGSRLTVL.

Worth noting for this clonotype: It differs at one base from a far larger clone, so likely a read error. This sequence joins TRBV6-2 or TRBV6-3 and TRBJ2-1; D gene ambiguous. The V gene lost 11 bases and the J gene lost 6 bases, with 14 bases spanning the gap. CDR1 MNHEY and CDR2 SVGEGT come from the germline V gene. CDR3 length: 12 residues. CDR3 loop: CAGNTPSNEQFF. As DNA, the CDR3 is TGTGCCGGCAACACTCCTAGCAATGAGCAGTTCTTC.

This clonotype was found many times. The V gene is TRBV5-1, the J gene TRBJ2-2; 8 bases map to TRBD2. J was trimmed by 6 bases and V by 4 bases; bases with no gene match: 8. The CDR3 has 15 amino acids. Per the germline V gene, CDR1 is SGHRS and CDR2 is YFSETQ. The CDR3: CASSAGLVYAGELFF. The CDR3 nucleotides are TGCGCCAGCAGCGCGGGACTAGTATACGCCGGGGAGCTGTTTTTT.

This clonotype was observed many times. The V call is TRBV12-3 or TRBV12-4, the J call TRBJ1-1; 7 nucleotides line up with TRBD1. The CDR3 is 13 residues long. The V and J ends lost 5 bases and 7 bases, in that order; junction bases with no gene match: 7. CDR3 sequence (DNA): TGTGCCAGCAGTCGAACAGGGGCCCTTGAAGCTTTCTTT. This codes for CASSRTGALEAFF.